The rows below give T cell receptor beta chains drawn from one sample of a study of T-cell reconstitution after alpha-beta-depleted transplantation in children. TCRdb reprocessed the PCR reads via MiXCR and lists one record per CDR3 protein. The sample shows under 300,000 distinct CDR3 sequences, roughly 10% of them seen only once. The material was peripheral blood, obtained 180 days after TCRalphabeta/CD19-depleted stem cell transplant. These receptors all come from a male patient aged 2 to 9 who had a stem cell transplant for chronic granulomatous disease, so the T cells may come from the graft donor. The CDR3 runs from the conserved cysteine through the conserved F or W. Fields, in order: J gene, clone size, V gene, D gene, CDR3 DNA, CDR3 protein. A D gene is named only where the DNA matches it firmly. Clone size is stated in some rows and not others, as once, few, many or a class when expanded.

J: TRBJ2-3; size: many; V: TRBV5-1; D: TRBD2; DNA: TGCGCCAGCAGCTCGACTAGCGGGGGGCATGTGCTTGGCACAGATACGCAGTATTTT; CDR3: CASSSTSGGHVLGTDTQYF
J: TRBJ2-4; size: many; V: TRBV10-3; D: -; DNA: TGTGCCATCAGGGACGCCAAAAACATTCAGTACTTC; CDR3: CAIRDAKNIQYF
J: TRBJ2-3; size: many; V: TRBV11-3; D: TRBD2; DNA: TGTGCCAGCAGCGGGGGCGGGGGGGCCATGGCGGATACGCAGTATTTT; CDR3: CASSGGGGAMADTQYF
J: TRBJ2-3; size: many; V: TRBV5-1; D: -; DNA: TGCGCCAGCAGCTCTACAATGGCAGATACGCAGTATTTT; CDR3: CASSSTMADTQYF
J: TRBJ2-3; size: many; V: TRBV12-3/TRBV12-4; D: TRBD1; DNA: TGTGCCAGCAATAACAGGGGCCTCACAGATACGCAGTATTTT; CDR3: CASNNRGLTDTQYF
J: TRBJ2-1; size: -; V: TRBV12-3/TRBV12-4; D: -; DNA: TGTGCCAGCAGTTATCGGGGGGCCCCTAACAATGAGCAGTTCTTC; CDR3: CASSYRGAPNNEQFF
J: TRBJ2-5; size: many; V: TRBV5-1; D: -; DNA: TGCGCCAGCAGCCGCCGGGACGGAGGCCAAGAGACCCAGTACTTC; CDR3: CASSRRDGGQETQYF
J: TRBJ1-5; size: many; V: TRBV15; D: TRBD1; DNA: TGTGCCACCAGCAGATCTCGGACAGGGGATAGCAATCAGCCCCAGCATTTT; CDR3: CATSRSRTGDSNQPQHF
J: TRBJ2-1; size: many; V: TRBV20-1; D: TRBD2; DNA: TGCAGTGCTAGGACTAGCGGGAGAACCTACAATGAGCAGTTCTTC; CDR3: CSARTSGRTYNEQFF
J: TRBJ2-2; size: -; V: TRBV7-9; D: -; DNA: TGTGCCAGCAGCCGGACAGAAACCGGGGAGCTGTTTTTT; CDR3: CASSRTETGELFF
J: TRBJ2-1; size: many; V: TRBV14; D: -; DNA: TGTGCCAGCAGCCAAGTTATTAGTAGCTCCTACAATGAGCAGTTCTTC; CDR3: CASSQVISSSYNEQFF
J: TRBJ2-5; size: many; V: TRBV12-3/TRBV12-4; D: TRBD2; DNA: TGTGCCAGCAGCCGCCCGTCTCTAGCGGGGGTAGAGACCCAGTACTTC; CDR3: CASSRPSLAGVETQYF
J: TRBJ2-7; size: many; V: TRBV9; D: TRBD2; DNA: TGTGCCAGCAGCGTAGCCCCAGCGGGGAGCTCCTACGAGCAGTACTTC; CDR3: CASSVAPAGSSYEQYF
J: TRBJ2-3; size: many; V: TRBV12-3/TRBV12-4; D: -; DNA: TGTGCCAGCAGTTCGAAGACTGGGACGCAGTATTTT; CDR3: CASSSKTGTQYF
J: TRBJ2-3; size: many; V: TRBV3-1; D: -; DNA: TGTGCCAGCAGCCAAGATGGGGTAGGTGGAGATACGCAGTATTTT; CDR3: CASSQDGVGGDTQYF
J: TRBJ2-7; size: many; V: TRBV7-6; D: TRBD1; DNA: TGTGCCAGCAGCTTAGTTAACGACAGGGGCTACGAGCAGTACTTC; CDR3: CASSLVNDRGYEQYF
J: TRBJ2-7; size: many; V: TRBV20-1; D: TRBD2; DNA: TGCAGTGCTAGAGCCGGGACTAGCGGTTACGAGCAGTACTTC; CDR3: CSARAGTSGYEQYF
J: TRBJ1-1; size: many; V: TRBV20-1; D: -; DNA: TGCAGTGCTAGAGATCAAGTAGGCAGGAAGACTGAAGCTTTCTTT; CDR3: CSARDQVGRKTEAFF
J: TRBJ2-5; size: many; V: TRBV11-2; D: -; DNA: TGTGCCAGCAGCTTATCCACAGAGACCCAGTACTTC; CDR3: CASSLSTETQYF
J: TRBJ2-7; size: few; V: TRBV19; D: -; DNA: TGTGCCAGTAGTATCCGTTACAGCTCCTACGAGCAGTACTTC; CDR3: CASSIRYSSYEQYF
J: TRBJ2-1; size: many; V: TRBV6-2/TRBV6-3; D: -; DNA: TGTGCCAGCAGTTACTCGAATCCTGAGCAGTTCTTC; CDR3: CASSYSNPEQFF
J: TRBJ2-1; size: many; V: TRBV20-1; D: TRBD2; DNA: TGCAGACAGCCGGGACTAGGCTTTTACAATGAGCAGTTCTTC; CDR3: CRQPGLGFYNEQFF